The 19 T cell receptor beta chains given below trace back to one sample, sequenced in a study of blood T cell repertoires in COVID-19. Sequencing used immunoSEQ multiplex PCR; TCRdb keeps in-frame clones, though not all of them. The table includes over 150,000 clones, over 70% detected once. The sample consisted of PBMCs or T cells enriched from blood (not recorded which). These receptors came from a woman aged 60 to 75 who had recovered from COVID-19.

In regard to this clone: At the DNA level, this CDR3 is encoded by other sequences in the same sample as well. The V and J genes are TRBV5-1 and TRBJ1-2, with 7 bases lining up with TRBD1. With 4 bases clipped from V and 0 bases from J, the junction kept 3 bases outside the gene matches. Germline V gene data show CDR1 as SGHRS and CDR2 as YFSETQ. The CDR3 loop spans 14 amino acids. The CDR3 DNA reads TGCGCCAGCAGCCCGGACAGGTCTAACTATGGCTACACCTTC. It is translated as CASSPDRSNYGYTF.

The J gene is TRBJ2-3, the V gene TRBV30; 8 positions match TRBD2. Germline V gives CDR1 GTSNPN, CDR2 SVGIG (reference sequence). Trimming at V came to 2 bases and at J to 3 bases, leaving 4 bases not matched to a gene. This CDR3 comprises 14 residues. In DNA, the CDR3 is TGTGCCTGGAGTAGAAGCGGGGGAACAGATACGCAGTATTTT. This encodes CAWSRSGGTDTQYF.

The chain carries TRBV5-1 and TRBJ1-2; 7 nucleotides line up with TRBD1. The CDR3 totals 14 residues. V was pared by 1 base and J by 5 bases, with 5 bases of the junction left unmatched. Germline V CDR1 and CDR2: SGHRS, YFSETQ. Here the CDR3 reads CASSLSGTEYGYTF. CDR3 nucleotide sequence: TGCGCCAGCAGCTTGTCCGGGACAGAGTATGGCTACACCTTC.

J is TRBJ2-2 and V is TRBV10-3; the match to TRBD2 covers 15 bases. V lost 6 bases and J lost 3; bases outside the gene matches: 14. The length of the CDR3 is 20 residues. Per the germline V gene, CDR1 is ENHRY and CDR2 is SYGVKD. In DNA, the CDR3 is TGTGCCATCAGACCGGAACCCGGACTAGCGGGGGGGCAGCACACCGGGGAGCTGTTTTTT. It translates to CAIRPEPGLAGGQHTGELFF.

The chain carries TRBV3-1 (or the pseudogene TRBV3-2) and TRBJ1-5, with D possibly TRBD1 on 6 matching bases. The germline V gene has CDR1 LGHDT and CDR2 YNNKEL (reference sequence). Trimming took 1 base from V and 2 from J, leaving 15 bases between them. CDR3 length: 17 amino acids. The CDR3 is CASSQGPQGWGNQPQHF. In DNA, the CDR3 is TGTGCCAGCAGCCAAGGACCACAGGGCTGGGGCAATCAGCCCCAGCATTTT.

J is TRBJ1-1 and V is TRBV7-9; the D gene is possibly TRBD1 (5 bases). The CDR3 has 12 amino acids. Germline V gene data show CDR1 as SEHNR and CDR2 as FQNEAQ (reference sequence). V was clipped by 2 bases and J by 10 bases, with 11 bases between them. The CDR3 region is CASSLLRGGAFF. The DNA of the CDR3 is TGTGCCAGCAGCTTATTACGGGGGGGAGCTTTCTTT.

The genes are TRBV5-1 and TRBJ2-1, with 7 bases aligning to TRBD1. Germline loops: CDR1 SGHRS, CDR2 YFSETQ. The J segment lost 8 bases and the V segment lost 2 bases, leaving 7 bases of the junction unmatched. The CDR3 is made up of 14 amino acids. The CDR3 DNA reads as TGCGCCAGCAGCTTAGTACAGGGGAGTTATGAGCAGTTCTTC. Translation gives CASSLVQGSYEQFF.

The CDR3 sequence: CASSYGAGGQTQYF. Written as DNA, the CDR3 is TGTGCCAGCAGTTATGGGGCAGGGGGCCAGACCCAGTACTTC. The genes are TRBV6-5 and TRBJ2-5; 8 nucleotides line up with TRBD1. V lost 3 bases and J lost 6; bases outside the gene matches: 6. There are 14 residues in the CDR3. CDR1 and CDR2 from the germline V gene are MNHEY and SVGAGI.

V gene TRBV6-5 combines with J gene TRBJ1-2; tentatively, D is TRBD1 (5 bases). Germline CDR1 is MNHEY and CDR2 is SVGAGI. V lost 8 bases and J lost 2, with 9 bases in between. The CDR3 length is 12 residues. The CDR3 DNA sequence: TGTGCCAGCGGGGGGGGGAACTATGGCTACACCTTC. Translating gives CASGGGNYGYTF.

This clone occurred a few times. The chain combines TRBV10-2 with TRBJ1-1, with 7 bases that match TRBD1. Germline-derived CDR1 and CDR2 are WSHSY and SAAADI. This CDR3 spans 12 amino acids. V lost 9 bases to trimming and J lost 5 bases; unmatched junction nucleotides: 6. The CDR3 here is CASLQGTTEAFF. CDR3 DNA sequence: TGCGCCAGTCTACAGGGGACTACTGAAGCTTTCTTT.

V is TRBV6-5 and J is TRBJ2-5, with no clear D. The germline gives CDR1 MNHEY, CDR2 SVGAGI. V gave up 1 base and J gave up 5 bases, with 11 bases separating them. The CDR3 consists of 14 residues. The CDR3 sequence is CASSYWPTGETQYF. In DNA form, the CDR3 reads TGTGCCAGCAGTTACTGGCCTACCGGGGAGACCCAGTACTTC.

The rearrangement links TRBV7-3 to TRBJ1-4, with TRBD1 identical over 12 bases. With 5 bases clipped from V and 7 bases from J, the junction kept 5 bases outside the gene matches. CDR1 and CDR2 from the germline V gene are SGHTA and FQGTGA. The CDR3 is made up of 15 amino acids. The CDR3 spells CASSPGTGGTEKLFF. In DNA, the CDR3 is TGTGCCAGCAGCCCGGGGACAGGGGGCACTGAAAAACTGTTTTTT.

This clone appeared a few times. CDR3 region: CASSLSRTGVETQYF. For the CDR3, the DNA is TGTGCCAGCAGCCTATCGCGGACAGGTGTAGAGACCCAGTACTTC. V usage is TRBV2 and J usage is TRBJ2-5, with TRBD1 matching 7 bases. The V gene end was trimmed by 6 bases and the J gene end by 4 bases; junction bases not matched to a gene: 11. In germline, CDR1 is SNHLY, CDR2 FYNNEI. CDR3 size: 15 residues.

The chain has TRBV18 and TRBJ2-3, with D perhaps TRBD1 (5 bases). CDR3 length equals 13 residues. Trimming took 0 bases from V and 4 from J, leaving 5 bases between them. CDR1 KGHSH and CDR2 LQKENI come from the germline V gene. CDR3 region: CASSPPGADTQYF. The CDR3 DNA follows: TGTGCCAGCTCACCACCAGGGGCAGATACGCAGTATTTT. The full variable domain, its missing parts supplied by reference TRBV18 and TRBJ2-3, is NAGVMQNPRHLVRRRGQEARLRCSPMKGHSHVYWYRQLPEEGLKFMVYLQKENIIDESGMPKERFSAEFPKEGPSILRIQQVVRGDSAAYFCASSPPGADTQYFGPGTRLTVL.

This chain links TRBV5-4 with TRBJ1-1; 9 bases agree with TRBD1. This CDR3 has 14 residues. With 4 bases clipped from V and 5 bases from J, the junction kept 6 bases outside the gene matches. Germline CDR1 SGHNT, CDR2 YYREEE (reference sequence). CDR3 in amino acids: CASSQGTGRTEAFF. The DNA for the CDR3 is TGTGCCAGCAGCCAAGGGACAGGGAGGACTGAAGCTTTCTTT.

The chain couples TRBV5-6 to TRBJ1-1; no definite D call. Germline V gives CDR1 SGHDT, CDR2 YYEEEE. The CDR3 runs 15 residues. Trimming shortened V by 4 bases and J by 2 bases, and 15 bases separated the two germline ends. Here the CDR3 reads CASSLIEVRNTEAFF. The CDR3 DNA reads TGTGCCAGCAGCCTGATCGAGGTCCGAAACACTGAAGCTTTCTTT.

The chain is built from TRBV5-1 and TRBJ1-1; a weak D match, TRBD1 (5 bases). Germline V gene lookup returns CDR1 SGHRS and CDR2 YFSETQ. Deletions cut 1 base from V and 4 bases from J, with 11 bases between. The CDR3 has 14 amino acids. This chain's CDR3 is CASSLQGQVTEAFF. As DNA, the CDR3 is TGCGCCAGCAGCTTGCAGGGCCAGGTCACTGAAGCTTTCTTT.

The V call is TRBV5-4, the J call TRBJ2-5; TRBD2 aligns across 14 bases. The V and J ends lost 5 bases and 5 bases, in that order; junction bases with no gene match: 8. The germline gives CDR1 SGHNT, CDR2 YYREEE (reference sequence). The CDR3 consists of 16 residues. CDR3: CASRQTSGGAGETQYF. DNA for the CDR3: TGTGCCAGCAGGCAGACTAGCGGGGGGGCCGGGGAGACCCAGTACTTC.

The V call is TRBV6-5, the J call TRBJ2-2; 7 nucleotides agree with TRBD1. CDR1 and CDR2 from the germline V gene are MNHEY and SVGAGI. The length of the CDR3 is 15 residues. Germline trimming cut 6 bases from V and 2 bases from J; bases unmatched to any gene: 6. This chain's CDR3 is CASRPDRENTGELFF. CDR3 nucleotide sequence: TGTGCCAGCAGGCCAGACAGGGAAAACACCGGGGAGCTGTTTTTT.